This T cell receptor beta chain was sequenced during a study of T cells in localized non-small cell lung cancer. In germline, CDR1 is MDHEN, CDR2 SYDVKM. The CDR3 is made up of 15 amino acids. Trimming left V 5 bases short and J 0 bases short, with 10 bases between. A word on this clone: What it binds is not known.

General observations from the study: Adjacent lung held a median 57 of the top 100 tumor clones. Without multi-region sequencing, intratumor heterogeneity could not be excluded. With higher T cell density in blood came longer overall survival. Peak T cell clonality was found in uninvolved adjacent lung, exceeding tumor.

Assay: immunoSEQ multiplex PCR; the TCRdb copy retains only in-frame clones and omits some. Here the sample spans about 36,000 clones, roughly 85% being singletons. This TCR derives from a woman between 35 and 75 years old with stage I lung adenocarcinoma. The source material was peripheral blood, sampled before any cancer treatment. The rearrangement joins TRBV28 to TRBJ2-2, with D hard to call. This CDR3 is CASSTPRANTGELFF. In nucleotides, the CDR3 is TGTGCCAGCAGTACCCCGCGTGCGAACACCGGGGAGCTGTTTTTT.